This T cell receptor beta chain was sequenced for a study of tissue T cells after allogeneic stem cell transplantation. CDR3 sequences, V/J genes, frequencies and template counts came from survey-depth TCRbeta sequencing. Only in-frame clones appear in the TCRdb table, and some are missing; sequencing was by immunoSEQ multiplex PCR. The data hold 6,500 to 8,000 clones, with roughly a third observed a single time. The ends lost 3 bases at V and 2 bases at J; junction bases unmatched: 0. The CDR3 contains 13 residues. Germline CDR1 NSHNY, CDR2 SYGAGN. This clone was counted a few times. The antigen is unknown. Genes and germline come from the mouse. The read falls 1 residue short of the CDR3 end, and the missing part is taken from the germline J gene. Time point given: mouse harvest day 14 after allogeneic transplant. Each mouse received 10^7 T-cell-depleted marrow cells plus 10^6 splenic CD5+ T cells by tail vein. Mice had MHC-mismatched B6 into BALB/c GVHD, sampled day 7 or 14.

Notes on the study in general: Anatomically similar tissues had similar TCR repertoires within each patient. Sampling depth was limited, and the cohort was small and clinically varied.

The chain couples TRBV13-1 to TRBJ2-7; 9 nucleotides line up with TRBD2. This receptor was obtained from a female BALB/c mouse given C57BL/6 T cells with graft-versus-host disease after an allogeneic hematopoietic cell transplant. The sample comprised skin. CDR3 amino acids: CASSAGGAYEQYF. The sequenced CDR3 bases are TGTGCCAGCAGTGCTGGGGGGGCCTATGAACAGTAC.